A selection of T cell receptor beta chains follows, all from one sample in a study of beta chain features in type 1 diabetes. This table comes from immunoSEQ multiplex PCR, and its TCRdb copy is limited to in-frame clones, with some not included. The sample has 50,000 or so clones; roughly 40% are singletons. Material for sequencing was stem cell memory CD4+ T cells from blood. The source is a man younger than 45 with type 1 diabetes. Each CDR3 is given with its conserved first and last residue. A D gene is named only where the DNA matches it firmly. Some rows mark clone size as missing; the rest say once, few, many or name a class of expanded clone.

j_call: TRBJ2-1
v_call: TRBV27
d_call: TRBD2
clone_size: NA
cdr3_nt: TGTGCCAGCAAACTAGCGGGTTACAATGAGCAGTTCTTC
cdr3_aa: CASKLAGYNEQFF

j_call: TRBJ1-1
v_call: TRBV5-1
d_call: TRBD1
clone_size: NA
cdr3_nt: TGCGCCAGCAGCGGAGCTGGACAGGGATGGGGCACTGAAGCTTTCTTT
cdr3_aa: CASSGAGQGWGTEAFF

j_call: TRBJ2-1
v_call: TRBV4-1
d_call: TRBD2
clone_size: NA
cdr3_nt: TGCGCCAGCAGCCAACTCGGACTAGCGGGAGGAACTTCGAGTTTGAATGAGCAGTTCTTC
cdr3_aa: CASSQLGLAGGTSSLNEQFF

j_call: TRBJ2-1
v_call: TRBV14
d_call: TRBD2
clone_size: once
cdr3_nt: TGTGCCAGCAGCCAGGCCCCTAGCGGGAAGTACAATGAGCAGTTCTTC
cdr3_aa: CASSQAPSGKYNEQFF

j_call: TRBJ2-2
v_call: TRBV12-5
d_call: TRBD2
clone_size: NA
cdr3_nt: TGTGCTAGTGGTTTGTCAGCGGGACGGGTCGGGGAGCTGTTTTTT
cdr3_aa: CASGLSAGRVGELFF

j_call: TRBJ2-7
v_call: TRBV18
d_call: TRBD2
clone_size: NA
cdr3_nt: TGTGCCAGCTCACCAGGAGCGGGAGTAGACTACGAGCAGTACTTC
cdr3_aa: CASSPGAGVDYEQYF

j_call: TRBJ1-1
v_call: TRBV30
d_call: TRBD1
clone_size: few
cdr3_nt: TGTGCCTGGAGTGTAGGACAGGGAGGTATGAACACTGAAGCTTTCTTT
cdr3_aa: CAWSVGQGGMNTEAFF

j_call: TRBJ2-1
v_call: TRBV5-4
d_call: NA
clone_size: few
cdr3_nt: TGTGCCAGCAGCTTGGTGGGACATGGAGTTGGTAATGAGCAGTTCTTC
cdr3_aa: CASSLVGHGVGNEQFF

j_call: TRBJ2-1
v_call: TRBV15
d_call: TRBD2
clone_size: few
cdr3_nt: TGTGCCACCAGCAGGGGGGGGAGTATCTCCTACAATGAGCAGTTCTTC
cdr3_aa: CATSRGGSISYNEQFF

j_call: TRBJ1-5
v_call: TRBV7-2
d_call: NA
clone_size: few
cdr3_nt: TGTGCCAGCAGCTTAGAGGGGTATCAGCCCCAGCATTTT
cdr3_aa: CASSLEGYQPQHF

j_call: TRBJ2-1
v_call: TRBV7-8
d_call: NA
clone_size: NA
cdr3_nt: TGTGCCAGCAGCCACTACAGGGTCAGGGAGCAGTTCTTC
cdr3_aa: CASSHYRVREQFF

j_call: TRBJ1-2
v_call: TRBV9
d_call: TRBD1
clone_size: NA
cdr3_nt: TGTGCCAGCAGCGTAGTTTACAGGGGGCTAATAAGCTATGGCTACACCTTC
cdr3_aa: CASSVVYRGLISYGYTF

j_call: TRBJ2-2
v_call: TRBV27
d_call: TRBD2
clone_size: NA
cdr3_nt: TGTGCCAGCAGTCCGCAGAGGGGCGGGAGGGGTGGGGAGCTGTTTTTT
cdr3_aa: CASSPQRGGRGGELFF

j_call: TRBJ1-1
v_call: TRBV12-5
d_call: NA
clone_size: few
cdr3_nt: TGTGCTAGTGGTTCGCTCCAGTCCACTGAAGCTTTCTTT
cdr3_aa: CASGSLQSTEAFF

j_call: TRBJ2-7
v_call: TRBV5-1
d_call: NA
clone_size: few
cdr3_nt: TGCGCCAGCAGCTTGTTGGAGGGAAGAGACGAGCAGTACTTC
cdr3_aa: CASSLLEGRDEQYF

j_call: TRBJ2-7
v_call: TRBV7-9
d_call: TRBD1
clone_size: few
cdr3_nt: TGTGCCAGCAACCACGGGACAGGTCCCGAGCAGTACTTC
cdr3_aa: CASNHGTGPEQYF

j_call: TRBJ2-6
v_call: TRBV5-1
d_call: NA
clone_size: NA
cdr3_nt: TGCGCCAGCAGCTTATCCAGGGAAGGCGCTGGGGCCAACGTCCTGACTTTC
cdr3_aa: CASSLSREGAGANVLTF

j_call: TRBJ2-5
v_call: TRBV9
d_call: TRBD2
clone_size: NA
cdr3_nt: TGTGCCAGCAGCGTAGGGAATAGCGGGCAAGAGACCCAGTACTTC
cdr3_aa: CASSVGNSGQETQYF

j_call: TRBJ1-1
v_call: TRBV7-2
d_call: NA
clone_size: NA
cdr3_nt: TGTGCCAGCAGCCCTTACCGGGAGTTCACTGAAGCTTTCTTT
cdr3_aa: CASSPYREFTEAFF

j_call: TRBJ2-3
v_call: TRBV6-6
d_call: NA
clone_size: NA
cdr3_nt: TGTGCCAGCAGTAGGTCTCTTAACAGCCCAGATACGCAGTATTTT
cdr3_aa: CASSRSLNSPDTQYF

j_call: TRBJ2-7
v_call: TRBV7-8
d_call: TRBD1
clone_size: NA
cdr3_nt: TGTGCCAGCTATCAGGGGGCGCCCCACAGTTCCTACGAGCAGTACTTC
cdr3_aa: CASYQGAPHSSYEQYF

j_call: TRBJ2-1
v_call: TRBV18
d_call: TRBD1
clone_size: few
cdr3_nt: TGTGCCAGCTCACTCGACAGGGTTCGGTTTCATGAGCAGTTCTTC
cdr3_aa: CASSLDRVRFHEQFF